The clone carrying this T cell receptor (beta chain) was recorded a few times. The antigen is undetermined. This sample is drawn from a study of molecular identifiers for immune sequencing clone quantification. Sorted naive CD8 T cells were those defined as CD8+CD4-CCR7+CD45RA+. Study outcomes and limitations: Spiked TCR RNA from one Jurkat cell reportedly showed up when mixed among more than 900,000 naive cells. Should identical TCR molecules share a barcode, the sizes of highly expanded clones could be underestimated.

The CDR3 consists of 14 residues. The V gene's germline CDR1 is LGHNA and CDR2 YSLEER. The V end lost 3 bases, the J end lost 5 bases, and 12 bases lay between the germline ends. Bulk TCR libraries were made with methods that had been previously described and with listed TCR primers. One entry per CDR3 protein results from TCRdb running MiXCR on the PCR reads. The repertoire has roughly 320,000 distinct CDR3 sequences, roughly a quarter of them found once; the top ten carry about 0.74%. Material: naive CD8+ T cells from blood, with Jurkat cell RNA spiked in. Described subset: FACS-sorted CD8+CD4-CCR7+CD45RA+ naive T cells. J is TRBJ2-3 and V is TRBV4-3; D perhaps matches TRBD2 (6 bases). The TCR comes from a human donor in good health. Some libraries in this study had Jurkat cell RNA spiked in. This CDR3 is CASSQGGVGDTQYF. For the CDR3, the DNA is TGCGCCAGCAGCCAGGGAGGTGTGGGAGATACGCAGTATTTT.